The clone carrying this T cell receptor beta chain has only one observation. The antigen is not known. Clones were sequenced by immunoSEQ multiplex PCR, and TCRdb holds only the in-frame ones, with some missing. The data contain roughly 250,000 clones, approximately 95% of them singletons. The sample originates from a study of T cell responses to AZD1222 COVID-19 vaccine. Study conclusions and caveats: At baseline, seropositivity was found in only six or seven AZD1222 recipients. Regions 160-218 and 743-854 dominated among vaccine-associated CD4 TCRs spanning spike. Spike-specific TCR breadth rose after two AZD1222 doses, and depth rose as well. Within unmutated variant regions lay the reported targets of nearly half of spike-specific TCRs.

This TCR was sampled from an adult in good health. Material: peripheral blood, obtained on day 0 of AZD1222 vaccination.

The CDR3 DNA reads TGTGCCAGCAGCTACGGGAGCGGGTACAATGAGCAGTTCTTC. This codes for CASSYGSGYNEQFF. This sequence joins TRBV7-9 and TRBJ2-1; D is perhaps TRBD2 (6 bases). Germline-derived CDR1 and CDR2 are SEHNR and FQNEAQ (reference sequence). The CDR3 sequence is 14 residues long. Trimming stripped 4 bases from V and 4 bases from J, with 11 bases between.